The present T cell receptor beta chain was sequenced within a study of T cell responses to AZD1222 COVID-19 vaccine. Assay used: immunoSEQ multiplex PCR; TCRdb lists only in-frame clones, some missing. The sample records over 150,000 clones, roughly 92% being singletons. The length of the CDR3 is 14 residues. CDR1 is LNHDA and CDR2 is SQIVND in the germline V gene (reference sequence). V lost 5 bases to trimming and J lost 0 bases, with 10 bases between them. This sample comprised peripheral blood, obtained 28 days after the second AZD1222 dose. The chain has TRBV19 and TRBJ1-1; D is undetermined. The TCR sequence derives from an adult who received the AZD1222 COVID-19 vaccine. The CDR3 loop is CASSSGYMNTEAFF. The CDR3 DNA reads as TGTGCCAGTAGTTCGGGATACATGAACACTGAAGCTTTCTTT.